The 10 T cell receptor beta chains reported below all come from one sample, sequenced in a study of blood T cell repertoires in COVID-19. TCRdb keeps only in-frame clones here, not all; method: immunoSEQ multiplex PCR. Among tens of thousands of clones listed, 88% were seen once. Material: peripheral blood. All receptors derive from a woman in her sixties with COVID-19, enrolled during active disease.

The CDR3 sequence: CASSVSGRPYNEQFF. The CDR3 DNA follows: TGTGCCAGCAGCGTTAGCGGGCGGCCCTACAATGAGCAGTTCTTC. The V and J genes are TRBV7-9 and TRBJ2-1; 7 bases match TRBD2. Germline lookup yields CDR1 SEHNR and CDR2 FQNEAQ (reference sequence). V shed 5 bases and J 2 bases; nucleotides not matched to a gene: 6. The CDR3 is made up of 15 amino acids.

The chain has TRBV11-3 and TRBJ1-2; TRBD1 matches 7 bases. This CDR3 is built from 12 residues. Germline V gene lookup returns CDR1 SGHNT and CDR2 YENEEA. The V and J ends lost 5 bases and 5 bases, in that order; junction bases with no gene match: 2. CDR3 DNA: TGTGCCAGCAGCACGGGACAGTATGGCTACACCTTC. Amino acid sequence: CASSTGQYGYTF.

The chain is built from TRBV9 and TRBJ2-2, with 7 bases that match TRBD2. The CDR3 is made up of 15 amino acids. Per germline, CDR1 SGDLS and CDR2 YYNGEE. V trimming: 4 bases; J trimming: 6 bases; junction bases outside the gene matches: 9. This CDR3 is CASSPRGGSSGELFF. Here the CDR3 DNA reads TGTGCCAGCAGCCCCCGCGGGGGTAGTTCCGGGGAGCTGTTTTTT.

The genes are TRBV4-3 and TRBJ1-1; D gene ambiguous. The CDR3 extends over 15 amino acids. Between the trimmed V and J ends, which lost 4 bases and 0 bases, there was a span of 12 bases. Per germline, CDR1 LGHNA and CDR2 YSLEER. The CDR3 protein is CASSPAAGLNTEAFF. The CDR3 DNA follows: TGCGCCAGCAGCCCCGCAGCGGGTTTGAACACTGAAGCTTTCTTT.

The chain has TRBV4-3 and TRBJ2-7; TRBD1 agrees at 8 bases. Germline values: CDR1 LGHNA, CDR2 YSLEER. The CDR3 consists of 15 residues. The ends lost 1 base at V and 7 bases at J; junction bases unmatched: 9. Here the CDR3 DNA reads TGCGCCAGCAGCCAAGGGACAGGGTCTATTTTGGAGCAGTACTTC. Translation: CASSQGTGSILEQYF.

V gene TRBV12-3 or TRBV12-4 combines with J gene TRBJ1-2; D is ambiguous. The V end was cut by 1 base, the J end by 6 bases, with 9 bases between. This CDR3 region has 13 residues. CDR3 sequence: CASSLEQTHGYTF. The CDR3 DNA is TGTGCCAGCAGTTTAGAACAGACCCATGGCTACACCTTC.

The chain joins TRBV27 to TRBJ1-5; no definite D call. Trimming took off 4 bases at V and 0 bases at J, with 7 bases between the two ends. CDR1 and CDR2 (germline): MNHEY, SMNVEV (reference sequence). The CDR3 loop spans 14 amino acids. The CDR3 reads CASSSGISNQPQHF. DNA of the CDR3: TGTGCCAGCAGTTCGGGGATTAGCAATCAGCCCCAGCATTTT.

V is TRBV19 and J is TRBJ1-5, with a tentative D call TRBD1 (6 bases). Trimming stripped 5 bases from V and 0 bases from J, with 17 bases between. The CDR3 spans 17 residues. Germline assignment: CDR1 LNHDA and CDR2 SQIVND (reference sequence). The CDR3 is CASSAFLAGVSNQPQHF. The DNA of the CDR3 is TGTGCCAGTAGTGCATTTTTGGCAGGGGTTAGCAATCAGCCCCAGCATTTT.

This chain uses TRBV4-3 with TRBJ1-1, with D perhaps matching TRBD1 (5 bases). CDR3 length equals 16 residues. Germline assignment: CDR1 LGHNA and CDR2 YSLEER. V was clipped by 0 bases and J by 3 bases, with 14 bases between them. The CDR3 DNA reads TGCGCCAGCAGCCAAGATTCGACAGCCTTTGACACTGAAGCTTTCTTT. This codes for CASSQDSTAFDTEAFF.

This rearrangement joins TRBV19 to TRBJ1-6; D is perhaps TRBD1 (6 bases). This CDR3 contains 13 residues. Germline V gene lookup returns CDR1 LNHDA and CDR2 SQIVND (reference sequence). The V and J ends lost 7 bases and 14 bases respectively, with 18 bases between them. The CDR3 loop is CASNRQVQEALHF. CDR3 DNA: TGTGCCAGTAATCGACAGGTACAGGAGGCCCTCCACTTT.